This entry lists 20 T cell receptor beta chains sequenced from one sample in a study of blood T cells in healthy people across ages (dated by TCRdb to about 2015). Library preparation was by 5' RACE. The run used an Illumina HiSeq 2500. A second PCR of roughly 7 to 11 cycles was performed with a sample-barcoded 5' primer and a J-beta primer mix. TCRdb applied fastp at Q25 and MiXCR to the public reads, then kept only in-frame beta chains. All rows with the same CDR3 protein become a single entry with the most common DNA and genes. The sample table records about 1.4 million distinct CDR3 sequences; around 59% of these occur just once. Approximately 7% of the sample rests with the top ten. Sequencing was carried out using blood. The source of these receptors is a man younger than 35 in good health.

The chain has TRBV29-1 and TRBJ1-2; no reliable D call. This CDR3 has 12 amino acids. With 0 bases removed from V and 4 bases from J, the gap between germline ends came to 6 bases. Germline assignment: CDR1 SQVTM and CDR2 ANQGSEA. The CDR3 DNA reads TGCAGCGTTGAAGATGTGGCCTATGGCTACACCTTC. Residues: CSVEDVAYGYTF.

This clonotype was observed a single time. This chain joins TRBV7-9 and TRBJ1-1, with unresolved D. This CDR3 spans 15 amino acids. Germline lookup yields CDR1 SEHNR and CDR2 FQNEAQ (reference sequence). With 1 base removed from V and 3 bases from J, the gap between germline ends came to 12 bases. The CDR3 loop is CASSLGGFSDTEAFF. The CDR3 nucleotides read TGTGCCAGCAGCTTAGGGGGTTTTTCGGACACTGAAGCTTTCTTT.

This clonotype came up a few times. The CDR3 here is CASSPSRWEEETQYF. CDR3 coding DNA: TGTGCCAGCAGTCCTTCCCGGTGGGAGGAAGAGACCCAGTACTTC. V is TRBV28 and J is TRBJ2-5; D might be TRBD2 (6 bases). Deletions cut 5 bases from V and 3 bases from J, with 16 bases between. CDR1 is MDHEN, CDR2 SYDVKM, per germline. CDR3 length equals 15 residues. Full variable domain (remainder filled in from reference TRBV28 and TRBJ2-5): DVKVTQSSRYLVKRTGEKVFLECVQDMDHENMFWYRQDPGLGLRLIYFSYDVKMKEKGDIPEGYSVSREKKERFSLILESASTNQTSMYLCASSPSRWEEETQYFGPGTRLLVL.

The chain couples TRBV29-1 to TRBJ2-7; maybe TRBD1 (6 bases). V shed 8 bases and J shed 5 bases, with 22 bases lying between them. The length of the CDR3 is 14 residues. Germline CDR1 reads SQVTM; CDR2 reads ANQGSEA. This chain's CDR3 is CSIDDRSLLHEQYF. CDR3 nucleotide sequence: TGCAGCATCGACGACAGGTCCCTCCTCCACGAGCAGTACTTC.

Notes on this clonotype: The junction departs from germline at one end; a sequencing error may be responsible. This chain connects TRBV7-8 to TRBJ1-1, with unresolved D. The length of the CDR3 is 14 residues. Germline values: CDR1 SGHVS, CDR2 FQNEAQ. CDR3 sequence: CVSSPLGTNTEAFF. CDR3 sequence (DNA): TGTGTCAGCAGCCCGCTGGGAACCAACACTGAAGCTTTCTTT. Using reference TRBV7-8 and TRBJ1-1 for the parts outside the CDR3, the full variable domain is GAGVSQSPRYKVAKRGQDVALRCDPISGHVSLFWYQQALGQGPEFLTYFQNEAQLDKSGLPSDRFFAERPEGSVSTLKIQRTQQEDSAVYLCVSSPLGTNTEAFFGQGTRLTVV.

The rearrangement uses TRBV2 and TRBJ2-7; 10 bases map to TRBD1. V shed 6 bases, J shed 0 bases, and the junction held 5 bases outside the gene matches. The CDR3 loop spans 15 amino acids. CDR1 is SNHLY and CDR2 is FYNNEI in the germline V gene. The CDR3 nucleotides are TGTGCCAGCAGACCCGGGACAGGGGCCTCCTACGAGCAGTACTTC. Protein: CASRPGTGASYEQYF.

The chain recombines TRBV20-1 with TRBJ2-5, with TRBD2 identical over 7 bases. The tail of the sequence fits TRBJ2-7 better, so the J call may be wrong. Per germline, CDR1 DFQATT and CDR2 SNEGSKA (reference sequence). The CDR3 is 14 amino acids. CDR3 sequence: CSASSRGTITEQYF. Written as DNA, the CDR3 is TGCAGTGCCAGTTCTCGCGGGACTATAACCGAGCAGTACTTC.

The V call is TRBV7-2, the J call TRBJ2-2; perhaps TRBD2 as D (6 bases). CDR1 and CDR2 from the germline V gene are SGHTA and FQGNSA. This CDR3 is 15 amino acids long. V was clipped by 5 bases and J by 4 bases, with 14 bases between them. The CDR3 sequence: CASSPTRRSTGELFF. For the CDR3, the DNA is TGTGCCAGCAGCCCGACTAGACGGAGCACCGGGGAGCTGTTTTTT.

This clonotype has just a few counts. This chain uses TRBV3-1 with TRBJ2-1, with D unresolved. Trimming left V 4 bases short and J 2 bases short, with 12 bases between. The CDR3 has 15 amino acids. Germline CDR1 is LGHDT and CDR2 is YNNKEL (reference sequence). CDR3 in DNA: TGTGCCAGCAGCCTTGTCCTGAAAGCCTACAATGAGCAGTTCTTC. Translated: CASSLVLKAYNEQFF.

The sample holds a few counts of this clonotype. DNA for the CDR3: TGTGCCAGCAGCTTAGGGGCCAGGGCAAATTCACCCCTCCACTTT. Protein product: CASSLGARANSPLHF. This chain uses TRBV7-2 with TRBJ1-6, with D possibly TRBD1 on 5 matching bases. V was shortened by 1 base and J by 7 bases, with 11 bases between the two germline ends. CDR1 is SGHTA, CDR2 FQGNSA, per germline. This CDR3 region has 15 residues.

The chain is built from TRBV20-1 and TRBJ1-4; 7 positions match TRBD1. Looked up from germline, CDR1 is DFQATT and CDR2 is SNEGSKA (reference sequence). J gave up 5 bases and V 1 base, and 1 base lay outside the gene matches. The length of the CDR3 is 13 residues. CDR3 in amino acids: CSARGQGNEKLFF. The CDR3 DNA reads as TGCAGTGCTAGAGGACAGGGAAATGAAAAACTGTTTTTT.

The chain combines TRBV20-1 with TRBJ2-7; D unresolved. The CDR3 length is 14 residues. Trimming removed 5 bases at V and 4 bases at J, with 18 bases between. Per germline, CDR1 DFQATT and CDR2 SNEGSKA (reference sequence). DNA of the CDR3: TGCAGTGCTCGGCCGCCGGTCGGAACATACGAGCAGTACTTC. Its protein product is CSARPPVGTYEQYF.

This clonotype has more than one count but fewer than ten. J is TRBJ1-2 and V is TRBV20-1; D gene unclear. This CDR3 region has 14 residues. Between the trimmed V and J ends, which lost 0 bases and 1 base, there was a span of 9 bases. Germline assignment: CDR1 DFQATT and CDR2 SNEGSKA (reference sequence). CDR3 sequence (DNA): TGCAGTGCTAGAGATCGGAGGGTTAACTATGGCTACACCTTC. Its translation is CSARDRRVNYGYTF.

The chain employs TRBV9 and TRBJ1-2; 7 bases agree with TRBD1. From germline, CDR1 is SGDLS and CDR2 YYNGEE. V was pared by 0 bases and J by 4 bases, with 9 bases of the junction left unmatched. The CDR3 is 16 residues long. The CDR3 loop is CASSVDSRQGVYGYTF. CDR3 DNA: TGTGCCAGCAGCGTAGACTCGCGACAGGGCGTCTATGGCTACACCTTC.

The V gene is TRBV27, the J gene TRBJ2-3, with 9 bases identical to TRBD1. This CDR3 has 15 amino acids. V lost 2 bases, J lost 4 bases, and 4 bases stayed unmatched. Germline CDR1 reads MNHEY; CDR2 reads SMNVEV (reference sequence). The CDR3 reads CASSLGTGYPDTQYF. CDR3 nucleotide sequence: TGTGCCAGCAGTTTAGGGACAGGGTATCCAGATACGCAGTATTTT.

V and J are TRBV4-1 and TRBJ2-7, with D tentatively TRBD1 (5 bases). V lost 4 bases and J 0 bases, leaving 16 bases between the germline ends. CDR1 is MGHRA, CDR2 YSYEKL, per germline. The CDR3 totals 16 residues. CDR3: CASSPGERGSSYEQYF. In nucleotides, the CDR3 is TGCGCCAGCAGCCCCGGAGAAAGGGGTTCCTCCTACGAGCAGTACTTC.

The genes are TRBV29-1 and TRBJ1-2, with a tentative D call TRBD1 (5 bases). Trimming left V 1 base short and J 4 bases short, with 13 bases between. Germline CDR1 SQVTM, CDR2 ANQGSEA. The CDR3 contains 14 residues. CDR3 residues: CSVEVTQGGYGYTF. The CDR3 DNA reads as TGCAGCGTTGAAGTGACCCAGGGAGGCTATGGCTACACCTTC.

This clonotype was found a few times. This sequence joins TRBV6-6 and TRBJ2-3; 7 nucleotides align to TRBD1. The CDR3 contains 16 residues. CDR1 and CDR2 (germline): MNHNY, SVGAGI (reference sequence). J lost 1 base, V lost 5 bases, and 9 bases had no gene match. The CDR3 spells CASSKTGVSGTDTQYF. The CDR3 DNA sequence: TGTGCCAGCAGTAAAACAGGGGTTTCAGGCACAGATACGCAGTATTTT.

The rearrangement uses TRBV20-1 and TRBJ1-4; 9 nucleotides align to TRBD1. Germline loops: CDR1 DFQATT, CDR2 SNEGSKA (reference sequence). The CDR3 contains 13 residues. Trimming removed 1 base from V and 7 bases from J; junction bases left unmatched: 1. CDR3 in amino acids: CSARGQGGEKLFF. DNA for the CDR3: TGCAGTGCTAGAGGACAGGGGGGTGAAAAACTGTTTTTT.

This clonotype turned up a few times. The chain carries TRBV6-2 or TRBV6-3 and TRBJ2-1; the match to TRBD2 covers 9 bases. This CDR3 is built from 16 residues. CDR1 and CDR2 (germline): MNHEY, SVGEGT. V lost 0 bases and J lost 3; bases outside the gene matches: 3. CDR3 protein: CASSYSAGGYYNEQFF. CDR3 DNA: TGTGCCAGCAGTTACTCAGCGGGGGGATACTACAATGAGCAGTTCTTC.